The next 21 T cell receptor beta chains were all read from a single sample in a study of blood T cell repertoires in COVID-19. Sequencing was performed with immunoSEQ multiplex PCR; in TCRdb, only in-frame clones are kept and a portion is missing. This table holds 200,000 to 300,000 clones, about 85% found once. The sample consisted of peripheral blood. All receptors derive from a man between 60 and 70 years old who had recovered from COVID-19.

CDR3 nucleotide sequence: TGTGCCAGCAGCCCCCGACAGCGGGGGGGCTTGGTCGGGGAGCTGTTTTTT. The encoded protein is CASSPRQRGGLVGELFF. The rearrangement links TRBV9 to TRBJ2-2, with TRBD2 matching over 10 bases. The V and J ends lost 4 bases and 7 bases, in that order; junction bases with no gene match: 13. The CDR3 has 17 residues. Germline loops: CDR1 SGDLS, CDR2 YYNGEE.

The table lists this clone with many counts. The CDR3 reads CASSFPLAGGPGTGELFF. The CDR3 nucleotides are TGTGCCAGCAGCTTCCCTCTAGCGGGGGGGCCGGGCACCGGGGAGCTGTTTTTT. V is TRBV11-2 and J is TRBJ2-2; 12 bases are a match to TRBD2. Germline CDR1 and CDR2: SGHAT and FQNNGV. Unmatched junction bases numbered 9, after V lost 3 bases and J lost 4 bases. This CDR3 spans 18 amino acids.

This clone was recorded a few times. The genes are TRBV29-1 and TRBJ1-1, with 8 nucleotides matching TRBD1. Per germline, CDR1 SQVTM and CDR2 ANQGSEA. The CDR3 has 13 residues. The V gene end was trimmed by 6 bases and the J gene end by 0 bases; junction bases not matched to a gene: 3. The CDR3 nucleotides read TGCAGCGTATGGACAGGGATGAACACTGAAGCTTTCTTT. This encodes CSVWTGMNTEAFF.

V and J are TRBV2 and TRBJ2-1; 9 bases are shared with TRBD2. The length of the CDR3 is 14 residues. After removal of 8 bases from V and 3 bases from J, the junction contained 5 bases not matched to a gene. Per the germline V gene, CDR1 is SNHLY and CDR2 is FYNNEI. CDR3 protein: CASGRGGFYNEQFF. CDR3 DNA sequence: TGTGCCAGCGGGCGGGGGGGCTTCTACAATGAGCAGTTCTTC.

The gene calls are TRBV19 and TRBJ1-2; D uncertain. Germline V gives CDR1 LNHDA, CDR2 SQIVND (reference sequence). The CDR3 loop spans 15 amino acids. The germline V and J ends were trimmed by 5 bases and 4 bases, with 17 bases remaining between them. CDR3 nucleotides: TGTGCCAGTAGTTGGGAGGCCCGGAACGTCTATGGCTACACCTTC. Its protein product is CASSWEARNVYGYTF.

This chain joins TRBV7-9 and TRBJ2-1; 10 nucleotides align to TRBD2. Germline CDR1 is SEHNR and CDR2 is FQNEAQ (reference sequence). V gave up 1 base and J gave up 7 bases; unmatched junction bases: 13. The CDR3 has 18 amino acids. The CDR3 DNA sequence: TGTGCCAGCAGCTTAGGGGGAGGGTCTAGCGGGGGTCGGAATGAGCAGTTCTTC. It codes for CASSLGGGSSGGRNEQFF.

V and J are TRBV10-3 and TRBJ2-5; 8 positions agree with TRBD2. CDR1 is ENHRY, CDR2 SYGVKD, per germline. The CDR3 loop spans 14 amino acids. V shed 4 bases and J 2 bases; nucleotides not matched to a gene: 3. The DNA for the CDR3 is TGTGCCATCAGTGGTGCGGGGGGACAAGAGACCCAGTACTTC. Translating gives CAISGAGGQETQYF.

V usage is TRBV11-3 and J usage is TRBJ2-1, with TRBD2 matching 9 bases. Germline V gene sequence: CDR1 SGHNT, CDR2 YENEEA. V shed 2 bases, J shed 10 bases, and the junction held 9 bases outside the gene matches. This CDR3 is built from 15 residues. The CDR3 is CASSLQAGGPGEQFF. The CDR3 DNA reads TGTGCCAGCAGCTTACAAGCGGGGGGACCGGGGGAGCAGTTCTTC.

The CDR3, as DNA: TGTGCCAGCAGTTTATCCCACAGGGGGCAGGCGAGCGGCTACACCTTC. Amino acid sequence: CASSLSHRGQASGYTF. The chain combines TRBV28 with TRBJ1-2; the match to TRBD1 covers 9 bases. From germline, CDR1 is MDHEN and CDR2 SYDVKM. The trim removed 1 base at V and 8 bases at J, leaving 11 bases unmatched. CDR3 length: 16 amino acids.

The gene calls are TRBV5-1 and TRBJ1-1, with a possible D match to TRBD1 (6 bases). The CDR3 is 14 residues long. CDR1 and CDR2 from the germline V gene are SGHRS and YFSETQ. Trimming took 4 bases from V and 5 from J, leaving 15 bases between them. The CDR3 nucleotides read TGCGCCAGCAGCCGGGCGGGGGGCTGGACTGAAGCTTTCTTT. As protein: CASSRAGGWTEAFF.

The chain uses TRBV6-4 and TRBJ2-3, with 13 bases identical to TRBD2. V was pared by 6 bases and J by 2 bases, with 8 bases of the junction left unmatched. The CDR3 has 17 amino acids. Germline V gene lookup returns CDR1 MRHNA and CDR2 SNTAGT. The CDR3 nucleotides read TGTGCCAGCAGCCCCGGACTAGCGGGGGCACACACAGATACGCAGTATTTT. This gives the protein CASSPGLAGAHTDTQYF.

The chain couples TRBV28 to TRBJ2-7; D gene ambiguous. Trimming took off 6 bases at V and 0 bases at J, with 15 bases between the two ends. Germline assignment: CDR1 MDHEN and CDR2 SYDVKM. The CDR3 is 15 amino acids. The CDR3 DNA follows: TGTGCCAGCAGGGCCGGATGGGCAAACTCCTACGAGCAGTACTTC. As protein: CASRAGWANSYEQYF.

Written as DNA, the CDR3 is TGTGCCAGCAGTGCTATTCTTGCAGGTCGGACTGAAGCTTTCTTT. Translation: CASSAILAGRTEAFF. The V gene is TRBV28, the J gene TRBJ1-1; no clear D gene. Germline V CDR1 and CDR2: MDHEN, SYDVKM. The CDR3 contains 15 residues. The V end lost 5 bases, the J end lost 5 bases, and 18 bases lay between the germline ends.

The chain carries TRBV6-2 or TRBV6-3 and TRBJ2-7; D may be TRBD1 (5 bases). Trimming pared 2 bases from V and 4 bases from J, leaving 12 bases between. This CDR3 contains 14 residues. Germline V gene sequence: CDR1 MNHEY, CDR2 SVGEGT. The CDR3 region has the DNA TGTGCCAGCAGTTACCTTCAGGGCGGTTACGAGCAGTACTTC. This sequence encodes CASSYLQGGYEQYF.

The rearrangement links TRBV24-1 to TRBJ2-3, with D possibly being TRBD2 (5 bases). The CDR3 has 17 amino acids. Germline CDR1 is KGHDR and CDR2 is SFDVKD. The germline V and J ends were trimmed by 2 bases and 1 base, with 15 bases remaining between them. CDR3 amino acids: CATSDSTGPGGTDTQYF. CDR3 DNA sequence: TGTGCCACCAGTGATTCGACCGGCCCCGGGGGCACAGATACGCAGTATTTT.

CDR3 loop: CASSQGTGLSPLHF. CDR3 nucleotide sequence: TGTGCCAGCAGTCAAGGGACAGGGCTCTCACCCCTCCACTTT. The chain links TRBV28 to TRBJ1-6; TRBD1 matches at 9 bases. In germline, CDR1 is MDHEN, CDR2 SYDVKM. After removal of 5 bases from V and 10 bases from J, the junction contained 6 bases not matched to a gene. This CDR3 comprises 14 residues.

Here the CDR3 DNA reads TGTGCCAGCAGCGTAGCCAGCGGGGGTATGGGGAATGAGCAGTTCTTC. It encodes CASSVASGGMGNEQFF. The rearrangement joins TRBV9 to TRBJ2-1; the match to TRBD2 covers 8 bases. There are 16 residues in the CDR3. Germline CDR1 and CDR2: SGDLS and YYNGEE. The J segment lost 7 bases and the V segment lost 0 bases, leaving 9 bases of the junction unmatched.

This chain uses TRBV6-1 with TRBJ1-5; a weak D match, TRBD1 (5 bases). CDR3 length: 16 amino acids. Germline loops: CDR1 MNHNS, CDR2 SASEGT. Trimming shortened V by 4 bases and J by 4 bases, and 17 bases separated the two germline ends. In nucleotides, the CDR3 is TGTGCCAGCAGTGGATTTGGGGGGGGTTGGAATCAGCCCCAGCATTTT. This sequence encodes CASSGFGGGWNQPQHF.

The rearrangement links TRBV18 to TRBJ2-1; 7 positions agree with TRBD2. V was pared by 5 bases and J by 4 bases, with 5 bases of the junction left unmatched. The CDR3 runs 14 residues. Germline V gene data show CDR1 as KGHSH and CDR2 as LQKENI. The chain's CDR3 is CASSEAGDYNEQFF. The DNA of the CDR3 is TGTGCCAGCTCAGAGGCGGGGGATTACAATGAGCAGTTCTTC. The full variable domain, its missing parts supplied by reference TRBV18 and TRBJ2-1, is NAGVMQNPRHLVRRRGQEARLRCSPMKGHSHVYWYRQLPEEGLKFMVYLQKENIIDESGMPKERFSAEFPKEGPSILRIQQVVRGDSAAYFCASSEAGDYNEQFFGPGTRLTVL.

V and J are TRBV4-2 and TRBJ2-2; TRBD2 matches at 13 bases. V was pared by 3 bases and J by 3 bases, with 7 bases of the junction left unmatched. The CDR3 sequence is 18 residues long. Germline lookup yields CDR1 LGHNA and CDR2 YNFKEQ. The CDR3, as DNA: TGTGCCAGCAGCCAGGCACTAGCGGGGGGGCCGGACACCGGGGAGCTGTTTTTT. Its translation is CASSQALAGGPDTGELFF.

The CDR3 protein is CASSSHGQGYNSPLHF. Written as DNA, the CDR3 is TGTGCCAGCAGCTCCCACGGACAGGGTTATAATTCACCCCTCCACTTT. This sequence joins TRBV11-2 and TRBJ1-6; TRBD1 agrees at 8 bases. CDR3 length: 16 amino acids. With 4 bases clipped from V and 4 bases from J, the junction kept 6 bases outside the gene matches. Looked up from germline, CDR1 is SGHAT and CDR2 is FQNNGV.